This T cell receptor beta chain was observed in a study of response to subunit inactivated influenza vaccine. MiXCR was run by TCRdb on the RT-PCR reads, yielding one entry per CDR3 protein. Here the sample spans hundreds of thousands of distinct CDR3 sequences, about 11% being singletons. The sample also formed part of further work on T cells expressing NK-cell markers. Turning to that study: TCR beta cDNA was generated via 5'RACE template switching incorporating UMIs. All TCR beta repertoires analysed originated from sorted CD3+CD56+NKG2C+, CD3+CD56+NKG2C- and CD3+CD56-NKG2C+ T cells. Sequencing covered eight donors, seven HCMV-seropositive and one seronegative. Of CD8+ T cells, 1.0-7.0% belonged to dominant NKG2C+ clonotypes in 5 to 7 donors.

The sequence came from a man aged 50 to 60 who received an inactivated influenza vaccine. Sequences were derived from PBMCs from blood, sampled on the day of vaccination.

The CDR3 loop reads CASSLGATSFSSYEQYF. The CDR3 region has the DNA TGTGCCAGCAGCTTGGGAGCAACTAGTTTCAGCTCCTACGAGCAGTACTTC. This sequence joins TRBV5-6 and TRBJ2-7, with D possibly being TRBD2 (5 bases). Germline loops: CDR1 SGHDT, CDR2 YYEEEE. The CDR3 runs to 17 residues. Trimming left V 0 bases short and J 0 bases short, with 16 bases between. Drawing the rest from reference TRBV5-6 and TRBJ2-7, the complete variable domain is DAGVTQSPTHLIKTRGQQVTLRCSPKSGHDTVSWYQQALGQGPQFIFQYYEEEERQRGNFPDRFSGHQFPNYSSELNVNALLLGDSALYLCASSLGATSFSSYEQYFGPGTRLTVT.